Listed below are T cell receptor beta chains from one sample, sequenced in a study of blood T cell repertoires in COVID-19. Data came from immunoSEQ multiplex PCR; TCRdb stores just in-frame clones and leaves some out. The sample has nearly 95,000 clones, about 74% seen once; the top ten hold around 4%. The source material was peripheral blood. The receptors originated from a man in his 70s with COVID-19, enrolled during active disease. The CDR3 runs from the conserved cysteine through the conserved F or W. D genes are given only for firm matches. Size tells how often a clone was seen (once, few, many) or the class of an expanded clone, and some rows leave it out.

CASSEMSYEQYF | TGTGCCAGCAGTGAGATGAGCTACGAGCAGTACTTC | - | TRBJ2-7 | - | TRBV2
CASSQIANEQFF | TGTGCCAGCAGCCAAATAGCGAATGAGCAGTTCTTC | - | TRBJ2-1 | - | TRBV3-1/TRBV3-2
CALYRRAYEQYF | TGTGCCCTTTACAGGAGAGCCTACGAGCAGTACTTC | - | TRBJ2-7 | - | TRBV24-1
CAISDLETQYF | TGTGCCATCAGTGATCTCGAGACCCAGTACTTC | - | TRBJ2-5 | - | TRBV10-3
CASTAVLAGGHEQYF | TGTGCCAGCACAGCGGTTCTAGCGGGAGGTCACGAGCAGTACTTC | once | TRBJ2-7 | TRBD2 | TRBV2
CASSPRSGRASEQYF | TGTGCCAGCAGCCCAAGAAGCGGGAGGGCCTCCGAGCAGTACTTC | - | TRBJ2-7 | TRBD2 | TRBV3-1/TRBV3-2
CASSGPVLTSGPTDTQYF | TGCGCCAGCAGTGGGCCCGTCTTGACTAGCGGGCCAACAGATACGCAGTATTTT | - | TRBJ2-3 | TRBD2 | TRBV10-1
CASSLATSGNYEQYF | TGCGCCAGCAGCTTGGCAACTAGCGGCAATTACGAGCAGTACTTC | - | TRBJ2-7 | TRBD2 | TRBV5-1
CASSLKREGPSSSTDTQYF | TGTGCCAGCAGTTTAAAGCGGGAGGGCCCGTCCTCTAGCACAGATACGCAGTATTTT | - | TRBJ2-3 | TRBD2 | TRBV28
CASATQGTGELFF | TGTGCTAGTGCCACACAGGGGACCGGGGAGCTGTTTTTT | - | TRBJ2-2 | TRBD1 | TRBV12-5
CAISDDQGAGYEKLFF | TGTGCCATCAGTGATGACCAGGGGGCCGGTTATGAAAAACTGTTTTTT | few | TRBJ1-4 | TRBD1 | TRBV10-3
CASSFSGVYNEQFF | TGTGCCAGCAGCTTTTCAGGGGTCTACAATGAGCAGTTCTTC | - | TRBJ2-1 | - | TRBV5-4
CAWRLAGNTGELFF | TGTGCCTGGAGACTAGCGGGGAACACCGGGGAGCTGTTTTTT | once | TRBJ2-2 | TRBD2 | TRBV30
CASSPYPGNYEQYF | TGTGCCAGCAGCCCCTATCCGGGGAACTACGAGCAGTACTTC | - | TRBJ2-7 | - | TRBV7-3
CATSDRGTSGRAPDTQYF | TGTGCCACCAGTGATCGAGGGACTAGCGGGAGGGCCCCAGATACGCAGTATTTT | - | TRBJ2-3 | TRBD2 | TRBV24-1
CASSIRRGGETQYF | TGTGCCAGCAGTATTAGGCGGGGGGGTGAGACCCAGTACTTC | - | TRBJ2-5 | TRBD2 | TRBV28
CSGSQRYEQFF | TGCAGTGGTAGCCAGCGTTATGAGCAGTTCTTC | - | TRBJ2-1 | - | TRBV20-1
CASSTPLGQANTEAFF | TGTGCCAGTAGTACCCCCCTCGGACAAGCGAACACTGAAGCTTTCTTT | - | TRBJ1-1 | - | TRBV19
CASNPIPRGAKNIQYF | TGTGCCAGCAACCCGATCCCCAGGGGGGCCAAAAACATTCAGTACTTC | - | TRBJ2-4 | TRBD1 | TRBV11-2
CASSQDLMSGEQYF | TGTGCCAGCAGCCAAGATCTCATGTCAGGCGAGCAGTACTTC | - | TRBJ2-7 | - | TRBV4-2
CASQPADHTDTQYF | TGTGCCAGCCAACCAGCGGACCACACAGATACGCAGTATTTT | few | TRBJ2-3 | - | TRBV19
CASSSPSTGPRTEAFF | TGTGCCAGCAGTTCTCCGTCGACGGGTCCGAGGACTGAAGCTTTCTTT | - | TRBJ1-1 | - | TRBV27
CASSLGLAGHEQFF | TGTGCTAGCAGCTTAGGGCTAGCGGGCCATGAGCAGTTCTTC | - | TRBJ2-1 | TRBD2 | TRBV7-7
CASRGDHSYEQYF | TGTGCCAGCAGAGGAGACCACTCCTACGAGCAGTACTTC | - | TRBJ2-7 | - | TRBV2
CASSTGQGGAFF | TGCGCCAGCAGCACAGGACAGGGAGGAGCTTTCTTT | - | TRBJ1-1 | TRBD1 | TRBV5-1
CASSEVRSTQTDTQYF | TGTGCCAGCAGTGAAGTCAGGTCAACCCAGACAGATACGCAGTATTTT | - | TRBJ2-3 | - | TRBV2
CASSPLGQGLWPQHF | TGTGCCAGCAGTCCCCTGGGACAGGGCCTTTGGCCCCAGCATTTT | - | TRBJ1-5 | TRBD1 | TRBV28
CASSRRGQGAQSSYNEQFF | TGTGCCAGCAGCCGAAGGGGACAGGGGGCCCAAAGCTCCTACAATGAGCAGTTCTTC | - | TRBJ2-1 | TRBD1 | TRBV7-6
CASSHGLAPGRNTDTQYF | TGTGCCAGCAGTCACGGACTAGCACCAGGAAGAAACACAGATACGCAGTATTTT | - | TRBJ2-3 | TRBD2 | TRBV11-3
CASGFPQGLAKNIQYF | TGTGCTAGTGGTTTTCCGCAGGGGTTGGCCAAAAACATTCAGTACTTC | - | TRBJ2-4 | - | TRBV12-5
CASSQDFYRDLTYEQYF | TGTGCCAGCAGCCAAGATTTTTACAGGGACCTAACCTACGAGCAGTACTTC | - | TRBJ2-7 | - | TRBV4-2
CASSQSAGGGEQFF | TGTGCCAGCAGCCAGTCCGCAGGGGGCGGTGAGCAGTTCTTC | few | TRBJ2-1 | TRBD1 | TRBV3-1/TRBV3-2
CASTLLDYTKAFF | TGTGCCAGCACCCTACTGGATTACACTAAAGCTTTCTTT | - | TRBJ1-1 | - | TRBV11-2
CASSRSGTGNLKTQYF | TGTGCCAGCAGCCGTAGCGGGACAGGGAATCTGAAGACCCAGTACTTC | - | TRBJ2-5 | - | TRBV9
CASSLTTHTGELFF | TGTGCCAGCAGCTTGACTACCCACACCGGGGAGCTGTTTTTT | - | TRBJ2-2 | - | TRBV7-2
CASTPAPRDNYGYTF | TGTGCCAGTACCCCGGCCCCGAGGGATAACTATGGCTACACCTTC | - | TRBJ1-2 | - | TRBV19
CASSASGAQYF | TGTGCCAGCAGCGCGAGCGGGGCCCAGTACTTC | - | TRBJ2-5 | TRBD2 | TRBV6-6
CASSLGLTGNSPLHF | TGTGCCAGCAGCTTAGGGTTGACAGGGAATTCACCCCTCCACTTT | - | TRBJ1-6 | TRBD1 | TRBV7-8
CASRRRTSGRVNEQFF | TGTGCCAGCAGGAGACGGACTAGCGGGAGGGTTAATGAGCAGTTCTTC | - | TRBJ2-1 | TRBD2 | TRBV2
CASSVSTNTGELFF | TGCGCCAGCAGTGTATCTACGAACACCGGGGAGCTGTTTTTT | - | TRBJ2-2 | - | TRBV10-1
CAISEFEGGLAGAAYEQYF | TGTGCCATCAGTGAGTTCGAGGGGGGACTAGCGGGAGCGGCCTACGAGCAGTACTTC | - | TRBJ2-7 | TRBD2 | TRBV10-3
CASSLRDRYIDTQYF | TGTGCCAGCAGCCTCCGGGACAGGTATATCGATACGCAGTATTTT | once | TRBJ2-3 | TRBD1 | TRBV5-5
CASSLVVLTNTGELFF | TGTGCCAGCAGCTTAGTAGTCCTCACGAACACCGGGGAGCTGTTTTTT | - | TRBJ2-2 | - | TRBV7-2
CASSRGPGGTDTQYF | TGCGCCAGCAGCCGTGGACCCGGGGGAACAGATACGCAGTATTTT | - | TRBJ2-3 | - | TRBV4-3
CASSLVSVEHNEQFF | TGCGCCAGCAGCTTGGTTAGCGTAGAACACAATGAGCAGTTCTTC | - | TRBJ2-1 | - | TRBV5-1
CASSVDLSGETQYF | TGCGCCAGCAGCGTAGATCTAAGCGGGGAGACCCAGTACTTC | - | TRBJ2-5 | - | TRBV5-1
CACSLGRSSYNEQFF | TGTGCCTGCAGTTTGGGGCGTAGCTCCTACAATGAGCAGTTCTTC | - | TRBJ2-1 | - | TRBV27
CASSLGSSGTDTQYF | TGTGCCAGCAGCTTAGGCTCTAGCGGCACAGATACGCAGTATTTT | - | TRBJ2-3 | - | TRBV11-3
CASMGGYSYEQYF | TGTGCCAGCATGGGGGGATACTCCTACGAGCAGTACTTC | - | TRBJ2-7 | - | TRBV28
CASSFTGGAGNTIYF | TGTGCCAGCAGCTTTACAGGGGGAGCTGGAAACACCATATATTTT | few | TRBJ1-3 | TRBD1 | TRBV7-2
CAWSAKPGQGSYEQYF | TGTGCCTGGAGTGCTAAGCCGGGACAGGGGTCCTACGAGCAGTACTTC | - | TRBJ2-7 | TRBD1 | TRBV30
CASSARTGNYNEQFF | TGCGCCAGCAGCGCCCGGACAGGGAACTACAATGAGCAGTTCTTC | - | TRBJ2-1 | TRBD1 | TRBV5-1